This entry lists 4 T cell receptor beta chains sequenced from one sample in a study of blood T cell repertoires in COVID-19. Produced via immunoSEQ multiplex PCR; TCRdb's table is partial and in-frame only. The table includes about 210,000 clones, around 88% detected once. The specimen sequenced was peripheral blood. These receptors were taken from a man aged 45 to 65 with active or convalescent COVID-19.

The chain employs TRBV2 and TRBJ1-1, with no clear D. Trimming removed 0 bases from V and 6 bases from J, with 11 bases in between. Germline CDR1 is SNHLY and CDR2 is FYNNEI. This CDR3 is 14 amino acids long. DNA for the CDR3: TGTGCCAGCAGTGAAGCTGGCAGTTTCGCTGAAGCTTTCTTT. This gives the protein CASSEAGSFAEAFF.

In this sample, this clone turned up once. This rearrangement joins TRBV11-2 to TRBJ2-1; 12 nucleotides agree with TRBD2. From germline, CDR1 is SGHAT and CDR2 FQNNGV. The ends lost 5 bases at V and 8 bases at J; junction bases unmatched: 7. The CDR3 has 15 residues. The CDR3 region is CASSTGTSGRHEQFF. CDR3 DNA sequence: TGTGCCAGCAGCACCGGGACTAGCGGGCGTCATGAGCAGTTCTTC.

This chain links TRBV11-2 with TRBJ2-3, with 8 nucleotides matching TRBD2. This CDR3 has 20 residues. Germline V gene sequence: CDR1 SGHAT, CDR2 FQNNGV. Trimming at V came to 0 bases and at J to 7 bases, leaving 21 bases not matched to a gene. The CDR3 loop is CASSLDVGPLWAGGRNTQYF. CDR3 DNA sequence: TGTGCCAGCAGCTTAGACGTAGGCCCCTTGTGGGCGGGGGGTAGGAATACGCAGTATTTT.

The chain couples TRBV5-1 to TRBJ2-3; 9 bases are a match to TRBD2. Per germline, CDR1 SGHRS and CDR2 YFSETQ. Losses at the gene ends were 3 bases for V and 4 bases for J; bases not matched to a gene: 3. The CDR3 contains 14 residues. The CDR3 DNA reads as TGCGCCAGCAGCTGGCTAGCGGGATCAGATACGCAGTATTTT. The encoded protein is CASSWLAGSDTQYF.